A single sample gave rise to the 17 T cell receptor beta chains below, sequenced in a study of blood T cell repertoires in COVID-19 (TCRdb year 2020). The library relied on the immunoSEQ multiplex PCR assay. The clones in this table, taken by TCRdb from immuneACCESS, are in-frame only. Not every clone is retained; where verified, under half of the shortfall comes from an unresolved V gene, and the cause of the rest is unknown. For this sample there are approximately 200,000 clones; roughly 86% appear just once. Jointly, the top ten make up 2.5% to 3.5% of the sample. Sequenced material: peripheral blood. These receptors originate from a woman aged 25 to 39 with active or convalescent COVID-19.

CDR3 amino acids: CASRRTDTSGNTIYF. Here the CDR3 DNA reads TGTGCCAGCAGAAGGACAGACACCTCTGGAAACACCATATATTTT. The gene calls are TRBV6-5 and TRBJ1-3; the D gene is possibly TRBD1 (6 bases). Trimming removed 6 bases at V and 0 bases at J, with 12 bases between. Germline CDR1 is MNHEY and CDR2 is SVGAGI. The CDR3 has 15 residues.

The chain has TRBV15 and TRBJ1-3, with D possibly being TRBD1 (5 bases). There are 14 residues in the CDR3. Germline CDR1 LNHNV, CDR2 YYDKDF (reference sequence). Trimming stripped 1 base from V and 4 bases from J, with 8 bases between. The CDR3, as DNA: TGTGCCACCAGCAGAGCCAGGGAAGGAAACACCATATATTTT. It specifies CATSRAREGNTIYF.

The J gene is TRBJ2-2, the V gene TRBV27; a weak D match, TRBD2 (7 bases). Looked up from germline, CDR1 is MNHEY and CDR2 is SMNVEV (reference sequence). Trimming removed 8 bases at V and 4 bases at J, with 14 bases between. The CDR3 extends over 14 amino acids. CDR3 DNA: TGTGCCAGCCGGGGGGCCGGGTCCACCGGGGAGCTGTTTTTT. Protein sequence: CASRGAGSTGELFF.

The V call is TRBV7-2, the J call TRBJ2-3; 10 nucleotides agree with TRBD2. Germline values: CDR1 SGHTA, CDR2 FQGNSA. This CDR3 comprises 15 residues. The J segment lost 7 bases and the V segment lost 4 bases, leaving 8 bases of the junction unmatched. The CDR3 loop is CASSSPGTSDYTQYF. The CDR3 bases are TGTGCCAGCAGCTCCCCCGGGACTAGCGATTATACGCAGTATTTT.

This clone was found once. V usage is TRBV30 and J usage is TRBJ1-1, with D unresolved. This CDR3 is built from 12 residues. The ends were cut back, 5 bases at V and 8 bases at J, with 15 bases in the middle. The germline CDR1 and CDR2 sequences are GTSNPN and SVGIG (reference sequence). CDR3 coding DNA: TGTGCCTGGCAGTGGGCCCTCTCCGAAGCTTTCTTT. Translation: CAWQWALSEAFF.

This clone appeared a single time. This rearrangement joins TRBV11-2 to TRBJ2-2; 7 nucleotides line up with TRBD1. Per the germline V gene, CDR1 is SGHAT and CDR2 is FQNNGV. Trimming cost V 4 bases and J 3 bases; bases outside gene matches: 5. CDR3 size: 15 residues. For the CDR3, the DNA is TGTGCCAGCAGCTCCCAGGACAGGTACACCGGGGAGCTGTTTTTT. This translates into CASSSQDRYTGELFF.

The V and J genes are TRBV7-9 and TRBJ1-2, with a possible D match to TRBD1 (6 bases). The CDR3 runs to 17 residues. Germline CDR1 and CDR2: SEHNR and FQNEAQ (reference sequence). V lost 5 bases and J lost 0, with 19 bases in between. The CDR3 DNA sequence: TGTGCCAGCAGCCAGCGGGGGGGGCTGGTAACTAACTATGGCTACACCTTC. It is translated as CASSQRGGLVTNYGYTF. The whole variable domain, remainder taken from reference TRBV7-9 and TRBJ1-2, is DTGVSQNPRHKITKRGQNVTFRCDPISEHNRLYWYRQTLGQGPEFLTYFQNEAQLEKSRLLSDRFSAERPKGSFSTLEIQRTEQGDSAMYLCASSQRGGLVTNYGYTFGSGTRLTVV.

This sequence joins TRBV27 and TRBJ2-1, with TRBD2 identical over 8 bases. CDR1 is MNHEY, CDR2 SMNVEV, per germline (reference sequence). There are 14 residues in the CDR3. The trim removed 5 bases at V and 7 bases at J, leaving 7 bases unmatched. CDR3 DNA sequence: TGTGCCAGCAGTATAAAGAGCGGGAGTAATGAGCAGTTCTTC. Its translation is CASSIKSGSNEQFF.

The chain carries TRBV13 and TRBJ1-4; D might be TRBD1 (6 bases). The CDR3 loop spans 17 amino acids. V lost 5 bases to trimming and J lost 0 bases, with 16 bases between them. CDR1 is PRHDT, CDR2 FYEKMQ, per germline (reference sequence). The DNA for the CDR3 is TGTGCCAGCAGCATGAAAAGGGGGAGGGCAACTAATGAAAAACTGTTTTTT. Translation: CASSMKRGRATNEKLFF.

V is TRBV4-1 and J is TRBJ2-7, with D possibly being TRBD1 (6 bases). Germline V lookup: CDR1 MGHRA, CDR2 YSYEKL. There are 14 residues in the CDR3. V was clipped by 2 bases and J by 4 bases, with 12 bases between them. The CDR3 nucleotides are TGCGCCAGCAGCCAATCCGGGACACCATACGAGCAGTACTTC. Its protein product is CASSQSGTPYEQYF.

The chain carries TRBV25-1 and TRBJ1-3; the D is unclear. CDR1 is MGHDK and CDR2 is SYGVNS in the germline V gene. V shed 2 bases and J shed 4 bases, with 9 bases lying between them. The CDR3 totals 14 residues. The CDR3 loop reads CASSERGYGNTIYF. For the CDR3, the DNA is TGTGCCAGCAGTGAACGAGGGTACGGAAACACCATATATTTT.

V and J are TRBV28 and TRBJ1-6; unclear D gene. The CDR3 contains 11 residues. Trimming left V 5 bases short and J 8 bases short, with 4 bases between. Germline CDR1 reads MDHEN; CDR2 reads SYDVKM. DNA of the CDR3: TGTGCCAGCAGTCTAGATTCACCCCTCCACTTT. Its protein is CASSLDSPLHF.

The chain joins TRBV7-2 to TRBJ1-1; the match to TRBD1 covers 7 bases. V dropped 2 bases and J dropped 0; count of bases not matched to a gene: 3. Germline V gene data show CDR1 as SGHTA and CDR2 as FQGNSA. There are 15 residues in the CDR3. CDR3 nucleotides: TGTGCCAGCAGCTTATCCGGGACAGTGAACACTGAAGCTTTCTTT. Protein product: CASSLSGTVNTEAFF.

The V gene is TRBV27, the J gene TRBJ2-7; the D is unclear. The CDR3 spans 12 residues. The germline V and J ends were trimmed by 4 bases and 2 bases, with 6 bases remaining between them. Germline CDR1 MNHEY, CDR2 SMNVEV (reference sequence). CDR3 bases: TGTGCCAGCAGTTCCAGTGCCTACGAGCAGTACTTC. It codes for CASSSSAYEQYF.

V and J are TRBV27 and TRBJ1-1, with no clear D. The CDR3 totals 12 residues. Trimming took off 3 bases at V and 11 bases at J, with 13 bases between the two ends. CDR1 and CDR2 (germline): MNHEY, SMNVEV (reference sequence). CDR3 sequence reads: CASSFGPPAAFF. The CDR3 nucleotides read TGTGCCAGCAGTTTCGGTCCACCCGCGGCTTTCTTT.

This chain links TRBV30 with TRBJ2-3; D perhaps matches TRBD1 (5 bases). The CDR3 length is 11 residues. Between the trimmed V and J ends, which lost 3 bases and 6 bases, there was a span of 7 bases. Germline loops: CDR1 GTSNPN, CDR2 SVGIG (reference sequence). The CDR3 DNA sequence: TGTGCCTGGAGCAGGGTCGATACGCAGTATTTT. Translated, it gives CAWSRVDTQYF.

This chain uses TRBV30 with TRBJ2-5, with 8 bases lining up with TRBD1. V shed 0 bases and J 5 bases; nucleotides not matched to a gene: 5. Germline values: CDR1 GTSNPN, CDR2 SVGIG (reference sequence). The CDR3 totals 14 residues. In nucleotides, the CDR3 is TGTGCCTGGAGTGTTGGGACAGGCTGGGAGACCCAGTACTTC. This encodes CAWSVGTGWETQYF.